Below, 4 T cell receptor beta chains from the same sample are listed, as sequenced in a study of quantifying T cell responses using KT2 cells. Study-wide background: TCR alpha and beta constant-region primers primed reverse transcription of RNA.

The cDNA 3' end received a ligated oligonucleotide with a UMI. First-round PCR used about 4 cycles and beta primers RC1.1 and RC1.2 covering TRBC1 and TRBC2. One entry per CDR3 protein results from TCRdb running MiXCR on the UMI-ligation and nested PCR reads. This sample has tens of thousands of distinct CDR3 sequences, with approximately 7% found just once. Sequenced material: PBMCs spiked with cells of the T cell clone KT2. The receptors shown here come from a human donor.

In this sample, this clonotype turned up many times. The CDR3 sequence: CASSPYRDNYGYTF. CDR3 DNA: TGTGCCAGCTCACCCTACAGGGATAACTATGGCTACACCTTC. This chain uses TRBV18 with TRBJ1-2; tentative D call: TRBD1 (6 bases). Trimming stripped 3 bases from V and 1 base from J, with 9 bases between. The CDR3 spans 14 residues. Germline V CDR1 and CDR2: KGHSH, LQKENI.

Details on this clonotype: A much larger clone is a single base away; this may be a read error. The chain uses TRBV9 and TRBJ2-2; D gene uncertain. CDR1 is SGDLS and CDR2 is YYNGEE in the germline V gene. The ends were cut back, 6 bases at V and 0 bases at J, with 12 bases in the middle. CDR3 size: 15 residues. The CDR3 here is CASIEDRANTGELFF. The CDR3 coding sequence is TGTGCCAGCATCGAGGACCGCGCGAACACCGGGGAGCTGTTTTTT.

In this sample, this clonotype turned up many times. This chain joins TRBV4-3 and TRBJ2-1, with 8 bases aligning to TRBD2. V was clipped by 3 bases and J by 4 bases; unmatched bases: 5. The CDR3 is made up of 15 amino acids. The V gene's germline CDR1 is LGHNA and CDR2 YSLEER. Here the CDR3 DNA reads TGCGCCAGCAGCCAGATCCAGCGGGAGTACAATGAGCAGTTCTTC. This gives the protein CASSQIQREYNEQFF.

The rearrangement joins TRBV5-1 to TRBJ2-1; D is unresolved. Germline V lookup: CDR1 SGHRS, CDR2 YFSETQ. V shed 1 base and J shed 0 bases, with 8 bases lying between them. CDR3 length equals 15 residues. CDR3 protein: CASSLPGSSYNEQFF. CDR3 sequence (DNA): TGCGCCAGCAGCTTGCCGGGCAGCTCCTACAATGAGCAGTTCTTC.